This T cell receptor beta chain is drawn from a study of vaccination and CD4 T cells after COVID-19. As for the study in general: Stimulation used overlapping spike peptides from SARS-CoV-2, HCoV-NL63, HCoV-OC43 and HCoV-229E.

Cultured CD4+ T-cell DNA underwent Oncomine TCR Beta short-read sequencing. TCRdb analysed the PCR reads with MiXCR anew, one entry per CDR3 protein. Of roughly 13,000 distinct CDR3 sequences listed, 55% to 60% are singletons. This clonotype showed up just a few times. Its antigen is as yet unknown. The treatment: roughly 10-day PBMC culture with coronavirus spike peptide pools or control peptides (ViraFEST assay). Germline values: CDR1 MDHEN, CDR2 SYDVKM. This CDR3 spans 11 amino acids. V was shortened by 5 bases and J by 7 bases, with 6 bases between the two germline ends. Sequenced input: CD4+ T cells from blood, cultured in vitro. This chain joins TRBV28 and TRBJ1-5; D unclear. The sequence came from a human donor who had recovered from COVID-19. In DNA form, the CDR3 reads TGTGCCAGCAGTCATATCCAGCCCCAGCATTTT. Amino acid sequence: CASSHIQPQHF. Based on the CDR3 plus reference TRBV28 and TRBJ1-5, the full variable domain is DVKVTQSSRYLVKRTGEKVFLECVQDMDHENMFWYRQDPGLGLRLIYFSYDVKMKEKGDIPEGYSVSREKKERFSLILESASTNQTSMYLCASSHIQPQHFGDGTRLSIL.